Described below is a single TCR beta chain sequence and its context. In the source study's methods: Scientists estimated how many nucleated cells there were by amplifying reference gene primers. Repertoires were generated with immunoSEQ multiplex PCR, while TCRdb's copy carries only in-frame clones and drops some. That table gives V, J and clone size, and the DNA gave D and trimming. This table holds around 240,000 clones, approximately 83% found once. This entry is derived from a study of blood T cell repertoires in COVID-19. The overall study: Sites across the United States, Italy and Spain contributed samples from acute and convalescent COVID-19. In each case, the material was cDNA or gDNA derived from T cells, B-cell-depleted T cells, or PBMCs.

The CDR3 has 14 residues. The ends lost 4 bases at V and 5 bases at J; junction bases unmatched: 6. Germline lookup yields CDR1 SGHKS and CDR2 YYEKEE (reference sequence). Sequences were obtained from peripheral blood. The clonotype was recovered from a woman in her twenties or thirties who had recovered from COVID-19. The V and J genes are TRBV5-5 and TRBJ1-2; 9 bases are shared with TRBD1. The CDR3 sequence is CASSLGQGLYGYTF. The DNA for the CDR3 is TGTGCCAGCAGCCTAGGACAGGGGCTATATGGCTACACCTTC.